Below, 21 T cell receptor beta chains from the same sample are listed, as sequenced in a study of shared clonotypes between healthy human individuals. The repertoire was sequenced with immunoSEQ multiplex PCR; TCRdb's copy has only in-frame clones and lacks some. The data contain about 1 million clones, 70% to 80% of them singletons. What was sequenced was memory CD4+ T cells sorted from blood. Documented subset: CD45RA-negative fraction. All receptors derive from a man in his late teens or twenties in good health.

The chain has TRBV5-6 and TRBJ2-3; 9 bases are shared with TRBD1. Looked up from germline, CDR1 is SGHDT and CDR2 is YYEEEE. Germline trimming cut 3 bases from V and 2 bases from J; bases unmatched to any gene: 4. This CDR3 contains 15 residues. The CDR3 protein is CASSSGDRATDTQYF. As DNA, the CDR3 is TGTGCCAGCAGCTCAGGGGACAGGGCCACAGATACGCAGTATTTT.

This sequence joins TRBV4-1 and TRBJ1-4; D call uncertain. V lost 3 bases, J lost 0 bases, and 5 bases lay in between. Germline CDR1 MGHRA, CDR2 YSYEKL. This CDR3 spans 14 amino acids. This chain's CDR3 is CASSQSPTNEKLFF. The CDR3 DNA follows: TGCGCCAGCAGCCAGAGTCCAACTAATGAAAAACTGTTTTTT.

The chain joins TRBV19 to TRBJ2-7; TRBD2 matches 11 bases. CDR1 is LNHDA, CDR2 SQIVND, per germline (reference sequence). Trimming took 1 base from V and 2 from J; bases not matched to a gene: 4. CDR3 length equals 16 residues. The CDR3 reads CASSIVGTSGTYEQYF. The CDR3 DNA sequence: TGTGCCAGTAGTATAGTCGGGACTAGCGGCACCTACGAGCAGTACTTC. Using reference TRBV19 and TRBJ2-7 for the parts outside the CDR3, the full variable domain is DGGITQSPKYLFRKEGQNVTLSCEQNLNHDAMYWYRQDPGQGLRLIYYSQIVNDFQKGDIAEGYSVSREKKESFPLTVTSAQKNPTAFYLCASSIVGTSGTYEQYFGPGTRLTVT.

This chain connects TRBV2 to TRBJ2-5; 7 nucleotides match TRBD2. After removal of 10 bases from V and 2 bases from J, the junction contained 7 bases not matched to a gene. CDR3 length equals 13 residues. CDR1 SNHLY and CDR2 FYNNEI come from the germline V gene. CDR3 DNA sequence: TGTGCCACCCTAGCGGAGGTACAAGAGACCCAGTACTTC. It codes for CATLAEVQETQYF.

The V and J genes are TRBV30 and TRBJ1-4; tentatively, D is TRBD1 (5 bases). This CDR3 contains 14 residues. V was trimmed by 6 bases and J by 0 bases, leaving 11 bases between them. Germline V gene sequence: CDR1 GTSNPN, CDR2 SVGIG (reference sequence). In DNA, the CDR3 is TGTGCCTGCCCAGGACATACAACTAATGAAAAACTGTTTTTT. Translating gives CACPGHTTNEKLFF.

In its sample, this clone was seen a few times. The chain carries TRBV7-9 and TRBJ1-2, with 7 bases identical to TRBD1. With 7 bases clipped from V and 1 base from J, the junction kept 3 bases outside the gene matches. This CDR3 is built from 13 residues. Germline CDR1 SEHNR, CDR2 FQNEAQ (reference sequence). CDR3 residues: CASTDRVNYGYTF. CDR3 nucleotide sequence: TGTGCCAGCACTGACAGGGTTAACTATGGCTACACCTTC.

The rearrangement links TRBV2 to TRBJ1-1, with 7 positions matching TRBD1. Germline trimming cut 4 bases from V and 6 bases from J; bases unmatched to any gene: 8. CDR3 length: 14 residues. Germline loops: CDR1 SNHLY, CDR2 FYNNEI. The CDR3 region has the DNA TGTGCCAGCAGTGCCTCGGGACAGTACGCTGAAGCTTTCTTT. Translated, it gives CASSASGQYAEAFF. The full variable domain, with the rest looked up from reference TRBV2 and TRBJ1-1, is EPEVTQTPSHQVTQMGQEVILRCVPISNHLYFYWYRQILGQKVEFLVSFYNNEISEKSEIFDDQFSVERPDGSNFTLKIRSTKLEDSAMYFCASSASGQYAEAFFGQGTRLTVV.

The chain recombines TRBV2 with TRBJ2-7, with D unresolved. V lost 3 bases and J lost 5, with 14 bases in between. CDR3 length: 14 amino acids. Germline V CDR1 and CDR2: SNHLY, FYNNEI. CDR3 nucleotide sequence: TGTGCCAGCAGTGACCCCCGCTGGTCTCACGAGCAGTACTTC. This gives the protein CASSDPRWSHEQYF. Combining the CDR3 with reference TRBV2 and TRBJ2-7 gives the whole variable domain EPEVTQTPSHQVTQMGQEVILRCVPISNHLYFYWYRQILGQKVEFLVSFYNNEISEKSEIFDDQFSVERPDGSNFTLKIRSTKLEDSAMYFCASSDPRWSHEQYFGPGTRLTVT.

This chain joins TRBV6-1 and TRBJ1-1; D is perhaps TRBD1 (5 bases). V was pared by 8 bases and J by 10 bases, with 20 bases between. This CDR3 spans 13 amino acids. From germline, CDR1 is MNHNS and CDR2 SASEGT. The CDR3: CASLRGQGSAAFF. For the CDR3, the DNA is TGTGCCAGCTTACGAGGGCAGGGATCGGCAGCTTTCTTT.

The gene calls are TRBV11-2 and TRBJ2-4; 9 bases are shared with TRBD2. The trim removed 6 bases at V and 6 bases at J, leaving 6 bases unmatched. CDR1 and CDR2 from the germline V gene are SGHAT and FQNNGV. This CDR3 region has 14 residues. CDR3 protein: CASSAPGLANIQYF. CDR3 sequence (DNA): TGTGCCAGCAGTGCACCGGGACTAGCAAACATTCAGTACTTC.

This clone turned up a few times. The gene calls are TRBV19 and TRBJ1-5; 8 bases are a match to TRBD1. The CDR3 loop spans 13 amino acids. The germline CDR1 and CDR2 sequences are LNHDA and SQIVND (reference sequence). Unmatched junction bases numbered 6, after V lost 10 bases and J lost 4 bases. This chain's CDR3 is CATGQGGNQPQHF. CDR3 sequence (DNA): TGTGCCACCGGACAGGGTGGTAATCAGCCCCAGCATTTT.

V and J are TRBV6-1 and TRBJ2-7; a possible D gene is TRBD2 (7 bases). V was pared by 8 bases and J by 5 bases, with 19 bases between. The CDR3 runs to 14 residues. The germline V gene has CDR1 MNHNS and CDR2 SASEGT. The DNA of the CDR3 is TGTGCCAGCGGCAGGGGACTATCAATGGACGAGCAGTACTTC. Amino acid sequence: CASGRGLSMDEQYF.

The CDR3 is CASTYEQYF. As DNA, the CDR3 is TGCGCCAGCACCTACGAGCAGTACTTC. The chain recombines TRBV23-1 with TRBJ2-7, with D unresolved. TRBV23-1 falls under the ORF class, with uncertain function. V lost 7 bases and J 2 bases, leaving 0 bases between the germline ends. The CDR3 contains 9 residues.

The CDR3 DNA is TGTGCCAGCAGTTTATCGGCCCCAGATACGCAGTATTTT. Translation: CASSLSAPDTQYF. V gene TRBV27 combines with J gene TRBJ2-3; D gene uncertain. V lost 0 bases and J 4 bases, leaving 5 bases between the germline ends. The germline V gene encodes CDR1 MNHEY and CDR2 SMNVEV (reference sequence). CDR3 length: 13 residues.

This chain joins TRBV2 and TRBJ2-7; 10 bases agree with TRBD1. CDR1 is SNHLY, CDR2 FYNNEI, per germline. This CDR3 region has 12 residues. Trimming removed 6 bases from V and 6 bases from J; junction bases left unmatched: 2. CDR3 residues: CASSWTGGEQYF. In nucleotides, the CDR3 is TGTGCCAGCAGCTGGACAGGGGGCGAGCAGTACTTC.

This chain uses TRBV27 with TRBJ2-6; D gene unclear. From germline, CDR1 is MNHEY and CDR2 SMNVEV (reference sequence). CDR3 length equals 17 residues. Trimming took 0 bases from V and 2 from J, leaving 11 bases between them. For the CDR3, the DNA is TGTGCCAGCAGTTTATCCCTCGGGCTGCCTGGGGCCAACGTCCTGACTTTC. It yields the protein CASSLSLGLPGANVLTF. Supplemented by reference TRBV27 and TRBJ2-6, the full variable domain reads EAQVTQNPRYLITVTGKKLTVTCSQNMNHEYMSWYRQDPGLGLRQIYYSMNVEVTDKGDVPEGYKVSRKEKRNFPLILESPSPNQTSLYFCASSLSLGLPGANVLTFGAGSRLTVL.

Remarks on this clone: A read error is possible here, since a much larger clone lies one base away. The chain employs TRBV11-2 and TRBJ1-2; 7 bases map to TRBD1. J was trimmed by 2 bases and V by 5 bases; bases with no gene match: 5. The germline V gene has CDR1 SGHAT and CDR2 FQNNGV. This CDR3 has 14 amino acids. CDR3 region: CASSTKTGNYGYTF. The CDR3, as DNA: TGTGCCAGCAGCACCAAGACAGGGAACTATGGCTACACCTTC.

The CDR3 DNA sequence: TGCAGCGTTGACCAGGGGAACACCGGGGAGCTGTTTTTT. Translation: CSVDQGNTGELFF. The gene calls are TRBV29-1 and TRBJ2-2, with D tentatively TRBD1 (5 bases). Germline V gives CDR1 SQVTM, CDR2 ANQGSEA. The CDR3 consists of 13 residues. V lost 3 bases, J lost 1 base, and 6 bases lay in between.

This clone was counted a few times. The rearrangement uses TRBV6-1 and TRBJ2-7; D unresolved. Germline CDR1 and CDR2: MNHNS and SASEGT. CDR3 length equals 13 residues. V lost 10 bases and J 6 bases, leaving 19 bases between the germline ends. This CDR3 reads CATESAKGGEQYF. CDR3 bases: TGTGCCACTGAAAGTGCCAAGGGCGGCGAGCAGTACTTC.

The chain carries TRBV6-6 and TRBJ1-6, with 10 bases aligning to TRBD1. Losses at the gene ends were 7 bases for V and 9 bases for J; bases not matched to a gene: 9. The CDR3 is made up of 15 amino acids. Germline-derived CDR1 and CDR2 are MNHNY and SVGAGI (reference sequence). This chain's CDR3 is CASTLGTGEGSPLHF. The CDR3 coding sequence is TGTGCCAGCACCCTCGGGACAGGGGAGGGTTCACCCCTCCACTTT.

The chain's CDR3 is CASQVGSGNTIYF. The CDR3 nucleotides are TGTGCCAGCCAAGTAGGCTCTGGAAACACCATATATTTT. The chain is built from TRBV6-1 and TRBJ1-3; D gene uncertain. Germline V gene data show CDR1 as MNHNS and CDR2 as SASEGT. The CDR3 length is 13 residues. Trimming removed 8 bases from V and 0 bases from J, with 8 bases in between.